The present T cell receptor beta chain was sequenced within a study of T cell responses to AZD1222 COVID-19 vaccine. At the level of the study: Some second doses came at about 4 weeks and others at about 12 weeks; these were pooled.

With 6 bases removed from V and 9 bases from J, the gap between germline ends came to 12 bases. The CDR3 runs to 12 residues. CDR1 and CDR2 (germline): SNHLY, FYNNEI. About this clone: Its antigen remains unknown.

Libraries were prepared by immunoSEQ multiplex PCR; TCRdb keeps only in-frame clonotypes and omits some of them. The sample lists 90,000 to 95,000 clones, about 88% occurring once. Study outcomes and limitations: With dominance at 160-218 and 743-854, vaccine-associated CD4 TCRs spanned spike. It should be noted that donors were predominantly white British and more often female, and clonal diversity was possibly underestimated. Nearly half of unique spike-specific TCRs reportedly avoided B.1.351 and B.1.1.7 mutated regions.

This specimen consisted of peripheral blood, obtained on day 0 of AZD1222 vaccination. The rearrangement links TRBV2 to TRBJ1-3; D is undetermined. The origin of this receptor is an adult in good health. The CDR3 DNA reads as TGTGCCAGCAGACTGGCCGGGAGCACCATATATTTT. Its translation is CASRLAGSTIYF. Looking up the rest from reference TRBV2 and TRBJ1-3 gives the full variable domain: EPEVTQTPSHQVTQMGQEVILRCVPISNHLYFYWYRQILGQKVEFLVSFYNNEISEKSEIFDDQFSVERPDGSNFTLKIRSTKLEDSAMYFCASRLAGSTIYFGEGSWLTVV.